This is a list of T cell receptor beta chains from one sample in a study of T cell responses to AZD1222 COVID-19 vaccine. Repertoires were generated with immunoSEQ multiplex PCR, while TCRdb's copy carries only in-frame clones and drops some. Here the sample spans 180,000 or so clones, around nine tenths being singletons. Source: peripheral blood, taken 28 days after the second AZD1222 dose. Receptor source: an adult who received the AZD1222 COVID-19 vaccine. Both conserved end residues are trimmed from each CDR3. Clone size is given for some rows only: seen once, a few or many times, or a class if the clone is expanded.

V	J	size	CDR3
TRBV4-1	TRBJ2-3	NA	ASTHSGVPTDTQY
TRBV18	TRBJ1-1	NA	ASSPIQGANTEAF
TRBV19	TRBJ1-3	NA	ASRPGTAAGNTIY
TRBV6-5	TRBJ2-3	NA	ASSYSQGGSTDTQY
TRBV5-1	TRBJ1-3	NA	ASMTGSGNTIY
TRBV9	TRBJ1-3	NA	ASSVAPGGRDTIY
TRBV6-5	TRBJ1-4	NA	ASSTGQGSIEKLF
TRBV23-1	TRBJ1-6	NA	ASSPGTNNSPLH
TRBV6-2/TRBV6-3	TRBJ1-1	NA	ASSYPTGGNTEAF
TRBV30	TRBJ1-6	few	AWDQTAVNSPLH
TRBV27	TRBJ2-3	NA	ASSLSLSTDTQY
TRBV11-3	TRBJ2-5	NA	ASSTRLAGVETQY
TRBV6-1	TRBJ1-2	NA	ASSAQDSLSSWGYT
TRBV9	TRBJ2-7	NA	ASSGPLGREQY
TRBV28	TRBJ1-3	NA	ASSLSGSGNTIY
TRBV30	TRBJ1-1	NA	AWSVGPGNTEAF
TRBV19	TRBJ1-1	NA	ASRHIDTGAMNTEAF
TRBV2	TRBJ1-2	NA	ASSEEGQGYGYT
TRBV27	TRBJ1-5	NA	ASSPIRRLNQPQH
TRBV3-1/TRBV3-2	TRBJ1-1	NA	ASSQGLHRNTEAF
TRBV6-2/TRBV6-3	TRBJ1-1	medium-sized	ASSSGRTVEAF
TRBV11-2	TRBJ2-2	once	ARVKKTGTSGRGTGELF
TRBV6-5	TRBJ1-1	once	ASLNTQAANTEAF
TRBV19	TRBJ2-3	NA	ASSKHRDFGTDTQY
TRBV12-5	TRBJ1-3	NA	ASGLTPGNTIY
TRBV6-5	TRBJ1-5	NA	ASGGDSNQPQH
TRBV5-6	TRBJ2-7	NA	ASSLAGGPGEQY
TRBV7-9	TRBJ2-1	NA	ASSLRLSEQF
TRBV19	TRBJ2-5	NA	ASSSGAGEQETQY
TRBV2	TRBJ2-1	NA	ASRVTSGIDEQF
TRBV4-2	TRBJ1-5	NA	ASSQERGRQPQH
TRBV6-5	TRBJ2-7	NA	ASRSSGDYEQY
TRBV27	TRBJ2-2	NA	ASSLSTGVSTGELF
TRBV27	TRBJ1-1	NA	ASKKDRENTEAF
TRBV19	TRBJ2-7	NA	ASSIGGQDSYEQY
TRBV6-1	TRBJ2-4	NA	ASSVGRESLAKNIQY
TRBV20-1	TRBJ1-1	NA	SARWGLEAF
TRBV19	TRBJ1-2	NA	ASSIPGTNYGYT
TRBV7-3	TRBJ2-5	NA	ASSYSSNPATQETQY
TRBV4-1	TRBJ1-2	NA	ASSQVLRDRSNYGYT
TRBV7-3	TRBJ1-6	NA	ASSPQGGGSPLH
TRBV5-1	TRBJ2-7	NA	ASSSNTGGTYEQY
TRBV4-3	TRBJ1-4	NA	ASSRSSGRPDSEKLF
TRBV4-3	TRBJ1-5	NA	ASSLLPGANQPQH
TRBV5-5	TRBJ2-5	NA	ASSQDPTSAVQETQY
TRBV11-3	TRBJ2-1	NA	ASSLDRAGGLNEQF
TRBV18	TRBJ2-2	NA	ASSPRTGLANTGELF
TRBV11-1	TRBJ1-2	NA	ASSLGRGYT
TRBV29-1	TRBJ2-5	NA	SVSKDQETQY
TRBV5-1	TRBJ1-1	NA	ASSLEGRTEAF
TRBV18	TRBJ1-2	NA	ASSTGFYGYT
TRBV3-1/TRBV3-2	TRBJ1-5	NA	ASSRKYSNQPQH
TRBV12-5	TRBJ1-5	NA	ASGLVWGGSNQPQH
TRBV12-3/TRBV12-4	TRBJ1-5	NA	ASRQGPGQPQH